Detailed here is one T cell receptor (beta chain). This sample is part of a study of blood T cell repertoires in COVID-19. In the source study's methods: By means of reference gene primer amplification, nucleated cell counts were estimated. Assay: immunoSEQ multiplex PCR; the TCRdb copy retains only in-frame clones and omits some. Clone size and V and J calls were adopted from that table, with D and trimming inferred from the DNA. Of tens of thousands of clones in the sample, more than 75% were seen once. CDR1 and CDR2 (germline): MNHEY, SVGAGI. The junction had 0 bases not matched to a gene; V was cut back by 5 bases and J by 1 base. CDR3 length: 14 amino acids.

The chain carries TRBV6-5 and TRBJ2-7, with 12 bases aligning to TRBD2. The material sequenced was peripheral blood. The receptor was derived from a human donor in a cohort sampled during active COVID-19. The donor label of this sample is uncertain. CDR3 residues: CASSTSGGSYEQYF. The CDR3 DNA reads TGTGCCAGCAGTACTAGCGGGGGGTCCTACGAGCAGTACTTC.